The rows below give T cell receptor beta chains drawn from one sample of a study of cytomegalovirus exposure and HLA in healthy donors. Sequencing was performed with immunoSEQ multiplex PCR; in TCRdb, only in-frame clones are kept and a portion is missing. This table holds some 170,000 clones, over 80% found once. Sequencing was performed on PBMCs. The receptors were gathered from a man aged 25 to 40 in good health and CMV-seropositive. CDR3s include the opening cysteine and the closing phenylalanine or tryptophan. Fields, in order: clone size, V gene, D gene, J gene, CDR3 protein, CDR3 DNA. A D gene is named only where the DNA matches it firmly. Clone size is not always given. Where it is, it says once, few, many or a class for expanded clones.

-	TRBV2	TRBD2	TRBJ2-2	CASRTGLAGGPGELFF	TGTGCCAGCAGGACCGGACTAGCGGGGGGGCCCGGGGAGCTGTTTTTT
-	TRBV7-2	-	TRBJ2-3	CASSLASYTDTQYF	TGTGCCAGCAGCTTAGCGAGTTACACAGATACGCAGTATTTT
-	TRBV4-1	TRBD2	TRBJ2-1	CASSQEGAGGGDEQFF	TGCGCCAGCAGCCAAGAGGGAGCGGGGGGCGGGGATGAGCAGTTCTTC
-	TRBV19	-	TRBJ1-1	CASSIKPLLTEAFF	TGTGCCAGTAGTATAAAGCCGCTGCTGACTGAAGCTTTCTTT
few	TRBV27	-	TRBJ1-2	CASSPYQGSYGYTF	TGTGCCAGCAGTCCATACCAGGGTTCCTATGGCTACACCTTC
-	TRBV6-5	TRBD2	TRBJ2-5	CASSLGLAGGETQYF	TGTGCCAGCAGTCTCGGACTAGCGGGGGGTGAGACCCAGTACTTC
-	TRBV5-1	-	TRBJ2-3	CASRQVATDLDTQYF	TGCGCCAGCCGGCAGGTGGCCACTGATTTGGATACGCAGTATTTT
-	TRBV4-3	TRBD1	TRBJ2-1	CASSQETGHYNEQFF	TGCGCCAGCAGCCAAGAGACAGGGCACTACAATGAGCAGTTCTTC
-	TRBV5-6	TRBD1	TRBJ1-2	CASSLRTGGRRGVSYGYTF	TGTGCCAGCAGCTTACGGACAGGGGGAAGGCGGGGGGTATCCTATGGCTACACCTTC
-	TRBV18	-	TRBJ1-6	CASSPGPSSYNSPLHF	TGTGCCAGCTCACCGGGCCCGTCCTCCTATAATTCACCCCTCCACTTT
-	TRBV5-1	TRBD2	TRBJ2-1	CASSLVAGGMNEQFF	TGCGCCAGCAGCTTGGTTGCGGGGGGGATGAATGAGCAGTTCTTC
-	TRBV7-2	TRBD2	TRBJ2-4	CASSLRSPSGGPGAIQYF	TGTGCCAGCAGCTTAAGATCTCCTAGCGGGGGCCCGGGGGCCATTCAGTACTTC
-	TRBV13	-	TRBJ2-2	CASSLTGQGTGELFF	TGTGCCAGCAGTTTAACAGGGCAGGGCACCGGGGAGCTGTTTTTT
few	TRBV27	TRBD2	TRBJ2-7	CASVAGSSYEQYF	TGTGCCAGTGTAGCGGGGAGCTCCTACGAGCAGTACTTC
-	TRBV19	-	TRBJ1-2	CATSGDRGRGSYGYTF	TGTGCCACCTCAGGGGATCGGGGCAGGGGATCCTATGGCTACACCTTC
-	TRBV9	TRBD1	TRBJ1-2	CASSVASGGAYGYTF	TGTGCCAGCAGCGTAGCTTCAGGGGGCGCCTATGGCTACACCTTC
-	TRBV9	TRBD1	TRBJ1-2	CASSVGQGTNYGYTF	TGTGCCAGCAGCGTAGGACAGGGAACTAACTATGGCTACACCTTC
-	TRBV6-1	TRBD2	TRBJ2-5	CASRSGGGQETQYF	TGTGCCAGCAGATCGGGCGGGGGCCAAGAGACCCAGTACTTC
-	TRBV4-3	-	TRBJ1-1	CASSQDFARGLNTEAFF	TGCGCCAGCAGCCAAGATTTCGCGCGCGGACTAAACACTGAAGCTTTCTTT
-	TRBV18	-	TRBJ1-5	CASSPNTLIYNQPQHF	TGTGCCAGCTCACCGAACACCCTGATATACAATCAGCCCCAGCATTTT
-	TRBV15	TRBD2	TRBJ2-1	CATRGGTTNNEQFF	TGTGCCACCAGGGGTGGGACTACCAACAATGAGCAGTTCTTC
-	TRBV19	TRBD1	TRBJ1-2	CASRFRDRGLGGYTF	TGTGCCAGTAGATTCCGGGACAGGGGGCTGGGTGGCTACACCTTC
-	TRBV2	-	TRBJ1-2	CASRRGGVQGLYGYTF	TGTGCCAGCAGGCGGGGGGGGGTCCAGGGGCTCTATGGCTACACCTTC
-	TRBV4-3	-	TRBJ1-1	CASSQRSGSRTEAFF	TGCGCCAGCAGCCAAAGGTCGGGGTCGCGAACTGAAGCTTTCTTT
-	TRBV6-5	-	TRBJ1-1	CASSRSTGSTEAFF	TGTGCCAGCAGTCGGTCGACTGGTAGCACTGAAGCTTTCTTT
-	TRBV2	TRBD2	TRBJ2-3	CASSSPRTSGDFTDTQYF	TGTGCCAGCAGCTCTCCTAGGACTAGCGGCGACTTCACAGATACGCAGTATTTT
-	TRBV6-1	-	TRBJ1-2	CASSEADSYGYTF	TGTGCCAGCAGTGAAGCGGACAGCTATGGCTACACCTTC
-	TRBV10-3	TRBD1	TRBJ1-1	CATKDRGGNMNTEAFF	TGTGCCACCAAGGACAGGGGGGGTAACATGAACACTGAAGCTTTCTTT
-	TRBV18	TRBD1	TRBJ1-5	CASSPTGASDQPQHF	TGTGCCAGCTCACCCACAGGGGCAAGCGATCAGCCCCAGCATTTT
-	TRBV5-6	TRBD2	TRBJ2-2	CASTPLSASGGTNTGELFF	TGTGCCAGCACCCCTTTATCGGCTAGCGGGGGGACGAACACCGGGGAGCTGTTTTTT
-	TRBV7-8	-	TRBJ1-6	CASSLPGSSPLHF	TGTGCCAGCAGCTTGCCCGGGAGTTCACCCCTCCACTTT
-	TRBV5-1	TRBD1	TRBJ2-7	CASSAGQGLGYYEQYF	TGCGCCAGCAGCGCGGGACAGGGGTTGGGCTACTACGAGCAGTACTTC
-	TRBV6-5	TRBD1	TRBJ2-1	CATRGQGGDEQFF	TGTGCCACCCGGGGACAGGGGGGAGATGAGCAGTTCTTC
-	TRBV7-3	-	TRBJ2-7	CASSLRPASPGYEQYF	TGTGCCAGCAGCTTACGCCCCGCGTCACCAGGGTACGAGCAGTACTTC
once	TRBV18	-	TRBJ2-3	CASSPRRSQRGDTQYF	TGTGCCAGCTCACCAAGGAGGAGTCAACGGGGGGATACGCAGTATTTT
-	TRBV10-3	TRBD2	TRBJ2-5	CAISGTSEETQYF	TGTGCCATCAGTGGGACTAGTGAAGAGACCCAGTACTTC
-	TRBV7-3	-	TRBJ2-3	CASSLMGLVGTDTQYF	TGTGCCAGCAGCTTAATGGGTCTAGTGGGCACAGATACGCAGTATTTT
-	TRBV7-2	TRBD2	TRBJ2-7	CASRSGLAGVHYEQYF	TGTGCCAGCAGGTCCGGGCTAGCGGGGGTACACTACGAGCAGTACTTC
-	TRBV5-1	TRBD1	TRBJ2-2	CASSETGGFTGELFF	TGCGCCAGCAGCGAGACAGGGGGTTTCACCGGGGAGCTGTTTTTT
-	TRBV7-9	TRBD2	TRBJ2-5	CASSLDAGGETQYF	TGTGCCAGCAGCTTAGATGCGGGAGGGGAGACCCAGTACTTC
-	TRBV30	-	TRBJ1-1	CAWRRRTEAFF	TGTGCCTGGAGGCGGCGGACTGAAGCTTTCTTT
-	TRBV9	-	TRBJ1-6	CASSVEGRVTNNSPLHF	TGTGCCAGCAGCGTAGAAGGCAGGGTGACAAATAATTCACCCCTCCACTTT
-	TRBV15	TRBD1	TRBJ2-2	CATSSGQGYTGELFF	TGTGCCACCAGCAGTGGACAGGGGTACACCGGGGAGCTGTTTTTT
-	TRBV29-1	-	TRBJ2-3	CSVQVGGTDTQYF	TGCAGCGTCCAGGTCGGGGGCACAGATACGCAGTATTTT
-	TRBV19	-	TRBJ1-5	CASSIPTVQAQHF	TGTGCCAGTAGTATCCCGACAGTTCAAGCCCAGCATTTT
-	TRBV18	TRBD1	TRBJ1-2	CASSPERTGYGYTF	TGTGCCAGCTCCCCGGAACGGACAGGCTATGGCTACACCTTC
-	TRBV9	TRBD1	TRBJ2-3	CASRRTGETDTQYF	TGTGCCAGCAGGAGGACAGGGGAGACAGATACGCAGTATTTT
-	TRBV9	TRBD1	TRBJ2-1	CASSTAPGTGTSYNEQFF	TGTGCCAGCAGCACTGCCCCCGGGACAGGGACCTCCTACAATGAGCAGTTCTTC
-	TRBV6-6	TRBD2	TRBJ2-1	CASSLLAGGPNEQFF	TGTGCCAGCAGTTTACTAGCGGGGGGGCCTAATGAGCAGTTCTTC
-	TRBV29-1	TRBD1	TRBJ2-3	CSPEQGDTQYF	TGCAGCCCAGAACAGGGGGATACGCAGTATTTT
-	TRBV5-5	TRBD2	TRBJ2-3	CASSFSGVSTDTQYF	TGTGCCAGCAGCTTTAGCGGGGTGAGCACAGATACGCAGTATTTT
-	TRBV7-2	-	TRBJ2-5	CASSSLPYQETQYF	TGTGCCAGCAGCTCCTTACCCTATCAAGAGACCCAGTACTTC
-	TRBV4-3	-	TRBJ1-2	CASSQGAFVGNGYTF	TGCGCCAGCAGCCAAGGTGCTTTTGTGGGCAATGGCTACACCTTC